This T cell receptor (beta chain) was retrieved from a study of cytomegalovirus exposure and HLA in healthy donors. Study-level information: Earlier, 150 million to 200 million T cells were analyzed, and 90 million to 140 million unique TCR beta sequences were found among them.

The count of this clone is one. No antigen is known for it. The sample has other DNA sequences that encode this CDR3 too. A multiplex PCR was run with 60 Vbeta primers and 13 Jbeta primers. Some clones are missing from TCRdb's copy, which holds only in-frame ones; the method was immunoSEQ multiplex PCR. The sample has about 140,000 clones; around 80% are singletons. General study findings and limits: Researchers counted approximately 160 TCR beta chains as cytomegalovirus-associated. It has been reported that TCR beta sequences accurately predicted the HLA-A and HLA-B alleles of most subjects.

The CDR3 consists of 14 residues. V shed 0 bases and J 4 bases; nucleotides not matched to a gene: 2. Germline V lookup: CDR1 SGDLS, CDR2 YYNGEE. The chain couples TRBV9 to TRBJ2-7; 9 nucleotides match TRBD2. The sample consisted of PBMCs. The sequence was obtained from a man in his forties in good health and CMV-seropositive. CDR3 sequence (DNA): TGTGCCAGCAGCGTAGGGCTAGCGGGATACGAGCAGTACTTC. Protein product: CASSVGLAGYEQYF. Together with reference TRBV9 and TRBJ2-7, the CDR3 gives the full variable domain: DSGVTQTPKHLITATGQRVTLRCSPRSGDLSVYWYQQSLDQGLQFLIQYYNGEERAKGNILERFSAQQFPDLHSELNLSSLELGDSALYFCASSVGLAGYEQYFGPGTRLTVT.